The sequence of this T cell receptor (beta chain) was determined in a study of control samples from healthy donors and cancer patients. Assay: immunoSEQ multiplex PCR; the TCRdb copy retains only in-frame clones and omits some. The sample has about 140,000 clones, around 85% seen once. Germline V CDR1 and CDR2: ENHRY, SYGVKD. V dropped 0 bases and J dropped 7; count of bases not matched to a gene: 8. There are 17 residues in the CDR3. What was sequenced was blood. The TCR originated in a woman in her thirties in good health. This chain uses TRBV10-3 with TRBJ1-5, with 11 bases aligning to TRBD1. This CDR3 reads CAISESGGQGAVQPQHF. The CDR3 coding sequence is TGTGCCATCAGTGAGTCCGGTGGACAGGGGGCAGTGCAGCCCCAGCATTTT.